The clone carrying this T cell receptor beta chain is a singleton in its sample. Its antigen is currently unknown. Germline values: CDR1 SGHNT, CDR2 YYREEE (reference sequence). The CDR3 contains 13 residues. Trimming removed 1 base from V and 8 bases from J, with 12 bases in between. The data belong to a study of cytomegalovirus exposure and HLA in healthy donors. The overall study: The roughly 700 first-cohort repertoires and the 130 or so validation repertoires shared the same platform, a later analysis reported. General study findings and limits: Associated with cytomegalovirus, according to the listing, were fewer than 200 TCR beta chains.

TCRdb keeps only in-frame clones here, not all; method: immunoSEQ multiplex PCR. The repertoire holds approximately 220,000 clones, around nine tenths seen once, with less than 3% in the top ten. The specimen was PBMCs. This sequence originates from a man aged 18 to 30 in good health and CMV-seronegative. This chain joins TRBV5-4 and TRBJ1-2; tentative D call: TRBD1 (6 bases). The CDR3 DNA follows: TGTGCCAGCAGCTTGCCACCAGGGGAAGGCTACACCTTC. This gives the protein CASSLPPGEGYTF.